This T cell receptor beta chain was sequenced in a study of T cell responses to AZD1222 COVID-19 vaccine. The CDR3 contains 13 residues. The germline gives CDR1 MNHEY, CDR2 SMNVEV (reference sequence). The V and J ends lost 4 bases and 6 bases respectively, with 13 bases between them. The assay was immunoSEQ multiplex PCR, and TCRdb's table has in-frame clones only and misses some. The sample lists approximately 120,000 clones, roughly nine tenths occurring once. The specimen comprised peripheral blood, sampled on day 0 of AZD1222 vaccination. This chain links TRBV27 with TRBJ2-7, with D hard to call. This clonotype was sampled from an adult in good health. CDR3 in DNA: TGTGCCAGCAGTTCCCCCCACTTAATCGAGCAGTACTTC. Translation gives CASSSPHLIEQYF.